This record concerns one TCR beta chain sequence. The antigen is undetermined. Germline V CDR1 and CDR2: SGHRS, YFSETQ. Trimming cost V 0 bases and J 6 bases; bases outside gene matches: 3. The CDR3 extends over 16 amino acids. This specimen belongs to a study of PD-1 blockade in classical Hodgkin lymphoma. The method was immunoSEQ multiplex PCR; TCRdb's version includes in-frame clones alone and lacks a portion of them. The data show 30,000 to 40,000 clones, with over 65% seen just once and roughly 11% held by the top ten. General observations from the study: The baseline diversity of complete responders showed similarity to that of newly diagnosed patients. Factors driving the repertoire differences, possibly disease activity or prior therapy, remain undefined. Compared with baseline, CD4+ but not CD8+ TCR diversity had risen significantly by C4D1. Reports indicated that newly diagnosed patients had lower baseline TCR diversity than healthy donors did.

Brentuximab vedotin exposure varied among the patients, all of whom had relapsed after autologous stem cell transplantation. This TCR was sampled from a human donor with classical Hodgkin lymphoma. The sequencing here drew on peripheral blood mononuclear cells (PBMCs), taken at baseline. The chain uses TRBV5-1 and TRBJ2-2; 12 bases map to TRBD1. DNA of the CDR3: TGCGCCAGCAGCTTGGGGGACAGGGGGCCCGCCGGGGAGCTGTTTTTT. Its protein product is CASSLGDRGPAGELFF.